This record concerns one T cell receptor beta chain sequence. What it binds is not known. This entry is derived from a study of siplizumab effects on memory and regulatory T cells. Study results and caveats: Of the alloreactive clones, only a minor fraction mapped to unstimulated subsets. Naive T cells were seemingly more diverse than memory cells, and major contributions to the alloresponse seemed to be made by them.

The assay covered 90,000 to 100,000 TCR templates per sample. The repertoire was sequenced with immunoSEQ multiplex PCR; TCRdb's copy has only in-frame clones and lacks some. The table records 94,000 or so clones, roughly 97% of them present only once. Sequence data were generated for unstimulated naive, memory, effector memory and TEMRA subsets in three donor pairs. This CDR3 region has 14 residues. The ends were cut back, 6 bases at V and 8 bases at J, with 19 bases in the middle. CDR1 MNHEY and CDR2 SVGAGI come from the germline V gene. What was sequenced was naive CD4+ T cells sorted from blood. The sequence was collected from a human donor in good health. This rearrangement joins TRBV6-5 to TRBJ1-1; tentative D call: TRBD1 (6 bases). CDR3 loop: CASRRTVGPIEAFF. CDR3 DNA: TGTGCCAGCAGACGGACAGTAGGCCCCATCGAAGCTTTCTTT.